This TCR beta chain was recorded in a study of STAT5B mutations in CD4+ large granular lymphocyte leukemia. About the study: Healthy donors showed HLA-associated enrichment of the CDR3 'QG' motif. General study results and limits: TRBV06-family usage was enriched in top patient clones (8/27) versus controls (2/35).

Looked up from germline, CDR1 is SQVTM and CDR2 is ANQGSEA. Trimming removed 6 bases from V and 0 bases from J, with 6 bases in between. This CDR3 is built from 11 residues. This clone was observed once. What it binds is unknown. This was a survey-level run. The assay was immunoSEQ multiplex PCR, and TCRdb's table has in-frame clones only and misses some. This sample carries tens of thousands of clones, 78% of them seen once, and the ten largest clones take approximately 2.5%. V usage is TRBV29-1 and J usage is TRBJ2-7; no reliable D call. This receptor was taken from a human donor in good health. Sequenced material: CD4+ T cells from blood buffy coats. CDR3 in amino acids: CSVVSSYEQYF. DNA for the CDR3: TGCAGCGTGGTAAGCTCCTACGAGCAGTACTTC.